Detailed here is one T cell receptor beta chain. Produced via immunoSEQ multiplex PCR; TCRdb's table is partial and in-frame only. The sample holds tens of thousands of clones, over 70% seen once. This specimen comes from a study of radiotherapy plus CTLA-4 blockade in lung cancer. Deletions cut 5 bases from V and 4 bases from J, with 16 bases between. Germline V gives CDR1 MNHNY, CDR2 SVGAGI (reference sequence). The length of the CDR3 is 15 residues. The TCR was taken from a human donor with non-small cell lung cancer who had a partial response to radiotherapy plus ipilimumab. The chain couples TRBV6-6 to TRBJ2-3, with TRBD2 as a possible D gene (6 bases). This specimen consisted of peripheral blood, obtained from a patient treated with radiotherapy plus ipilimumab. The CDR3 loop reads CASSPGRRGPDTQYF. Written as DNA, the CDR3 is TGTGCCAGCAGTCCCGGGCGGAGGGGACCAGATACGCAGTATTTT.